This entry lists 11 T cell receptor beta chains sequenced from one sample in a study of blood T cell repertoires in COVID-19. Only in-frame clones appear in the TCRdb table, and some are missing; sequencing was by immunoSEQ multiplex PCR. This repertoire shows under 300,000 clones, about 80% found once; its top ten account for about 9.5%. The material sequenced was peripheral blood. Receptors were obtained from a woman at least 80 years old with acute or convalescent COVID-19.

A note on this clone: A junction boundary mismatches the germline segment, possibly from a read error. This chain connects TRBV3-1 (or the pseudogene TRBV3-2) to TRBJ2-1; D ambiguous. The CDR3 extends over 11 amino acids. CDR1 and CDR2 (germline): LGHDT, YNNKEL (reference sequence). CDR3 loop: CASSQEGEEIF. The CDR3 DNA sequence: TGTGCCAGCAGCCAAGAAGGTGAGGAGATCTTC.

The rearrangement joins TRBV27 to TRBJ1-2; 12 bases match TRBD1. Germline V CDR1 and CDR2: MNHEY, SMNVEV (reference sequence). CDR3 length: 17 amino acids. Unmatched junction bases numbered 7, after V lost 2 bases and J lost 3 bases. CDR3 residues: CASSLRGTGGRDYGYTF. CDR3 in DNA: TGTGCCAGCAGTTTAAGGGGGACAGGGGGCCGGGACTATGGCTACACCTTC.

This clone showed up just a few times. The CDR3 coding sequence is TGTGCCAGCAGCTTAGAGTCAGCGGAAAGCTCTGGGGCCAACGTCCTGACTTTC. Its translation: CASSLESAESSGANVLTF. This chain uses TRBV7-6 with TRBJ2-6; tentatively, D is TRBD2 (5 bases). This CDR3 is built from 18 residues. Germline assignment: CDR1 SGHVS and CDR2 FNYEAQ. V shed 1 base and J shed 0 bases, with 13 bases lying between them.

This clone showed up just once. V gene TRBV10-3 combines with J gene TRBJ1-4, with D possibly matching TRBD1 (5 bases). The CDR3 contains 12 residues. Germline CDR1 is ENHRY and CDR2 is SYGVKD. Trimming stripped 3 bases from V and 11 bases from J, with 10 bases between. The CDR3 nucleotides read TGTGCCATCAGTGAAGTCCCAGGGAAACTGTTTTTT. Translating gives CAISEVPGKLFF.

This clone was observed once. This rearrangement joins TRBV3-1 (or the pseudogene TRBV3-2) to TRBJ1-4, with D possibly TRBD1 on 6 matching bases. CDR3 length: 17 residues. The germline V gene has CDR1 LGHDT and CDR2 YNNKEL (reference sequence). V was clipped by 4 bases and J by 0 bases, with 15 bases between them. Written as DNA, the CDR3 is TGTGCCAGCAGCCGTTGGTCGGGGGGCGCAACTAATGAAAAACTGTTTTTT. Translated, it gives CASSRWSGGATNEKLFF.

V is TRBV5-4 and J is TRBJ2-6; the D gene is possibly TRBD1 (6 bases). This CDR3 has 17 residues. V lost 4 bases and J 3 bases, leaving 17 bases between the germline ends. From germline, CDR1 is SGHNT and CDR2 YYREEE (reference sequence). For the CDR3, the DNA is TGTGCCAGCAGCCCCATTATAGGGGGTGGTGGGGCCAACGTCCTGACTTTC. This encodes CASSPIIGGGGANVLTF.

This clone was recorded a few times. The rearrangement uses TRBV4-1 and TRBJ1-6, with TRBD1 matching over 7 bases. The CDR3 has 13 amino acids. The V and J ends lost 1 base and 14 bases, in that order; junction bases with no gene match: 5. Per the germline V gene, CDR1 is MGHRA and CDR2 is YSYEKL. CDR3 region: CASSQAGQGALHF. The CDR3 nucleotides are TGCGCCAGCAGCCAAGCGGGTCAGGGGGCCCTCCACTTT.

The rearrangement uses TRBV15 and TRBJ2-3; 10 nucleotides line up with TRBD1. Per germline, CDR1 LNHNV and CDR2 YYDKDF (reference sequence). The CDR3 is made up of 15 amino acids. V trimming: 1 base; J trimming: 6 bases; junction bases outside the gene matches: 4. The CDR3 nucleotides are TGTGCCACCAGCAGAGGAAGACAGGGGGCGGATACGCAGTATTTT. Translated, it gives CATSRGRQGADTQYF. Full variable domain (rest looked up from reference TRBV15 and TRBJ2-3): DAMVIQNPRYQVTQFGKPVTLSCSQTLNHNVMYWYQQKSSQAPKLLFHYYDKDFNNEADTPDNFQSRRPNTSFCFLDIRSPGLGDTAMYLCATSRGRQGADTQYFGPGTRLTVL.

The V gene is TRBV7-3, the J gene TRBJ1-2; 7 nucleotides agree with TRBD1. Germline-derived CDR1 and CDR2 are SGHTA and FQGTGA. V trimming: 5 bases; J trimming: 7 bases; junction bases outside the gene matches: 10. The length of the CDR3 is 14 residues. This CDR3 reads CASSLTGGQSGYTF. CDR3 in DNA: TGTGCCAGCAGCCTGACCGGGGGACAGAGTGGCTACACCTTC.

The chain employs TRBV7-2 and TRBJ1-5; D unclear. The CDR3 totals 16 residues. The ends were cut back, 1 base at V and 0 bases at J, with 10 bases in the middle. Germline CDR1 is SGHTA and CDR2 is FQGNSA. The CDR3 here is CASSLGRTLSNQPQHF. CDR3 in DNA: TGTGCCAGCAGCTTAGGGAGGACTCTTAGCAATCAGCCCCAGCATTTT.

The V gene is TRBV7-9, the J gene TRBJ2-2; TRBD1 might be the D (6 bases). With 4 bases removed from V and 1 base from J, the gap between germline ends came to 10 bases. This CDR3 has 15 amino acids. Per germline, CDR1 SEHNR and CDR2 FQNEAQ (reference sequence). The chain's CDR3 is CASSSGTLNTGELFF. For the CDR3, the DNA is TGTGCCAGCAGCTCCGGGACATTGAACACCGGGGAGCTGTTTTTT.